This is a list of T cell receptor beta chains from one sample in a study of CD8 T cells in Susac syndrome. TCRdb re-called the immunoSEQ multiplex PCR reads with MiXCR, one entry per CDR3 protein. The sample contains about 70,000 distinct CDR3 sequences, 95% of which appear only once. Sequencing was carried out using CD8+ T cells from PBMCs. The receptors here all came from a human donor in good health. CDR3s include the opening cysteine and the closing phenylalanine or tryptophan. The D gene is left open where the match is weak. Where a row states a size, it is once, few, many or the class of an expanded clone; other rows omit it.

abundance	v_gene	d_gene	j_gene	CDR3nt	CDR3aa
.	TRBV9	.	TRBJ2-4	TGTGCCAGCAGCGTAAGTTTGGATGGACAGTCAGAAAGCTCCGACATTCAGTACTTC	CASSVSLDGQSESSDIQYF
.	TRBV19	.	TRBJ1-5	TGTGCCAGTAGTATAAGAGCGGGGGGAAAGGGGACGCCCCAGCATTTT	CASSIRAGGKGTPQHF
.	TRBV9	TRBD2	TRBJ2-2	TGTGCCAGCAGCCCGCGGACTAGCGGGGGATACACCGGGGAGCTGTTTTTT	CASSPRTSGGYTGELFF
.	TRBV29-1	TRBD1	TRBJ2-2	TGCAGCGTTGACTCCCTTACAGGGGCCGGGGAGCTGTTTTTT	CSVDSLTGAGELFF
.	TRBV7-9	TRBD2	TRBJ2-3	TGTGCCAGCAGCTTGGCAGAGCGGGGGGGCTTGGATACGCAGTATTTT	CASSLAERGGLDTQYF
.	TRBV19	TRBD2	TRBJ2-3	TGTGCCAGTAAAGGGACTAGCGGATCCACAGATACGCAGTATTTT	CASKGTSGSTDTQYF
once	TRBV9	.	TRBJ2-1	TGTGCCACCCCAGAAGGTTGGAATGAGCAGTTCTTC	CATPEGWNEQFF
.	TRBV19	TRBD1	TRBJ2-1	TGTGCCAGTAGTGGGAGGACAGGGGGCAATGAGCAGTTCTTC	CASSGRTGGNEQFF
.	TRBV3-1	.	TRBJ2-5	TGTGCCAGCAGCCAAGATTCTAGGCTAGCTTGGCAGGAGACCCAGTACTTC	CASSQDSRLAWQETQYF
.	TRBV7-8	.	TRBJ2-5	TGTGCCAGCAGCTCCTGGGATTTACAAGAGACCCAGTACTTC	CASSSWDLQETQYF
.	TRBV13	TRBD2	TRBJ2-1	TGTGCCAGCAGCCGACTAGCGGGGGGCCGCTCGTACAATGAGCAGTTCTTC	CASSRLAGGRSYNEQFF
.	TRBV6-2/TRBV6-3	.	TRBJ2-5	TGTGCCAGCAGTTACTACCAAGAGACCCAGTACTTC	CASSYYQETQYF
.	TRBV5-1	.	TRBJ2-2	TGCGCCAGCAGCACAGTACGCCGGGGCCGCGTAGAGCTGTTTTTT	CASSTVRRGRVELFF
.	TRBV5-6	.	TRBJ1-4	TGTGCCAGCAGACTGAAGGGGTTTCACGGTGAAAAACTGTTTTTT	CASRLKGFHGEKLFF
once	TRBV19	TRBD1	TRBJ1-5	TGTGCCAGTAGTGAGACAGGGGGCTCGGGTCAGCCCCAGCATTTT	CASSETGGSGQPQHF
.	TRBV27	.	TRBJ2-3	TGTGCCAGCAGTTTATCTGCATGGACAGATACGCAGTATTTT	CASSLSAWTDTQYF
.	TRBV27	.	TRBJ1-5	TGTGCCAGCAGTTTGGGAGTGAGTCATCAGCCCCAGCATTTT	CASSLGVSHQPQHF
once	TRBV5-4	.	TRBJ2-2	TGTGCCAGCAGCTTGGGCACAGGCGGGGAGCTGTTTTTT	CASSLGTGGELFF
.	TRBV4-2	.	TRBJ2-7	TGTGCCAGCAGGAAATCGGGGGAGAACTACGAGCAGTACTTC	CASRKSGENYEQYF
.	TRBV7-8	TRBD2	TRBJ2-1	TGTGCCAGCAGCTTGTTGGGGGACTATTACAATGAGCAGTTCTTC	CASSLLGDYYNEQFF
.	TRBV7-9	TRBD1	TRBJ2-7	TGTGCCAGCACCTCCGGGACAGGGATGTACGAGCAGTACTTC	CASTSGTGMYEQYF
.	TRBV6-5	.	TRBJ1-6	TGTGCCAGCACCTACCGGGAAGGGGGGGGTCTACTCCACTTT	CASTYREGGGLLHF
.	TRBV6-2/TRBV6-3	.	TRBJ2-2	TGTGCCAGCAGTGCGACCGGGACCGTACCAGGGAGCACCGGGGAGCTGTTTTTT	CASSATGTVPGSTGELFF
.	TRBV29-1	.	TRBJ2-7	TGCAGCGTTGAATCGGGTCAGGGTCTCTACGAGCAGTACTTC	CSVESGQGLYEQYF
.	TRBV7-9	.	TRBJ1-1	TGTGCCAGCAGCTTAGCAAGGGGTGGCACTGAAGCTTTCTTT	CASSLARGGTEAFF
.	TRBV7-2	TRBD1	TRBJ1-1	TGTGCCAGCAGCTTAGAGCCAGGGGGGCTGCCCGAAGCTTTCTTT	CASSLEPGGLPEAFF
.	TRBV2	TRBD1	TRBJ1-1	TGTGCCAGCATCGGGGACAGAAGGTCAGCTTTCTTT	CASIGDRRSAFF
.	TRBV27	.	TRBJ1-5	TGTGCCAGCAGCCGGGCGGGTCGCGATCAGCCCCAGCATTTT	CASSRAGRDQPQHF
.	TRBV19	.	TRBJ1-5	TGTGCCAGTACCTCAGGAGGTTACAATCAGCCCCAGCATTTT	CASTSGGYNQPQHF
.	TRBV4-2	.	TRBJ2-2	TGTGCCAGCAGCCAAGATTGGGGGGCCCACGCCGGGGAGCTGTTTTTT	CASSQDWGAHAGELFF
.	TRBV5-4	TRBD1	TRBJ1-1	TGTGCCAGCAGGCACGACAGGGCGGGCATGAACACTGAAGCTTTCTTT	CASRHDRAGMNTEAFF
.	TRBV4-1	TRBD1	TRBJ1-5	TGCGCCAGCAGCCAAGCTCCGGGACAGGGTCGAGAGCAGCCCCAGCATTTT	CASSQAPGQGREQPQHF
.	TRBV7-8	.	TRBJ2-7	TGTGCCAGCAGCTTAATTTCTGGTAATCCCCCCTCCTACGAGCAGTACTTC	CASSLISGNPPSYEQYF
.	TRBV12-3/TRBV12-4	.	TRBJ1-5	TGTGCCAGCTGCCTCCCGAATCAGCCCCAGCATTTT	CASCLPNQPQHF
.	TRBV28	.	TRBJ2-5	TGTGCCAGCAGCCTTAAGGCGGTCCAAGAGACCCAGTACTTC	CASSLKAVQETQYF
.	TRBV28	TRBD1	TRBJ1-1	TGTGCCAGCATAAAGACAGGGGGCGTCCACACTGAAGCTTTCTTT	CASIKTGGVHTEAFF
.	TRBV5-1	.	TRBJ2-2	TGCGCCAGCAGCTATCGAGGACAGAACACCGGGGAGCTGTTTTTT	CASSYRGQNTGELFF
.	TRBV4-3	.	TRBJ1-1	TGCGCCAGCAGCCTTCAGGTGAACACTGAAGCTTTCTTT	CASSLQVNTEAFF
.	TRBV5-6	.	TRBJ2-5	TGTGCCAGCAGCTTGCCCCCGCCCAGAGACCAAGAGACCCAGTACTTC	CASSLPPPRDQETQYF
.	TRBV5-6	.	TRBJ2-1	TGTGCCAGCAGCTTGGATGCGGGATCCTCCTACAATGAGCAGTTCTTC	CASSLDAGSSYNEQFF
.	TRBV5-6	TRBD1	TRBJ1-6	TGTGCCAGCAGCTTCGACAGGGGTAATTCACCCCTCCACTTT	CASSFDRGNSPLHF
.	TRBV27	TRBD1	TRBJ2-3	TGTGCCAGCAGTTTATTTTCAGCGACAGGGCCGACAGATACGCAGTATTTT	CASSLFSATGPTDTQYF
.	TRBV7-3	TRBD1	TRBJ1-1	TGTGCCAGCAGCGACACAGGGGGTGGCACTGAAGCTTTCTTT	CASSDTGGGTEAFF
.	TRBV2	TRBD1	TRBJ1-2	TGTGCCAGCAGATTGGGACAGCTCGCTAACTATGGCTACACCTTC	CASRLGQLANYGYTF
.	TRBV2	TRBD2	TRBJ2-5	TGTGCCAGCAGTGTGGGACTAGCGGGCCAAGAGACCCAGTACTTC	CASSVGLAGQETQYF
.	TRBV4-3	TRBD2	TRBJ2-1	TGCGCCAGTTCGTTTAGCGGGGGATCGTTCGATGAGCAGTTCTTC	CASSFSGGSFDEQFF
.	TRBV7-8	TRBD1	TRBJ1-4	TGTGCCAGCAGCAAATTGACAGGGTGGAGAGCTAATGAAAAACTGTTTTTT	CASSKLTGWRANEKLFF
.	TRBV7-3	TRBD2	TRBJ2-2	TGTGCCAGCAGCTTACTGACTAGCGGAACCGGGGAGCTGTTTTTT	CASSLLTSGTGELFF
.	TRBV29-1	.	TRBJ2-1	TGCAGCGTGGATGGGGGCGGGATTGAGCAGTTCTTC	CSVDGGGIEQFF
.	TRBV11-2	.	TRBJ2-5	TGTGCCAGCAGCTTAGGGCTAGCGTACCAAGAGACCCAGTACTTC	CASSLGLAYQETQYF
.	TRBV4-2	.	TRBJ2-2	TGTGCCAGCAGCCCCCAGGGTGGCACCGGGGAGCTGTTTTTT	CASSPQGGTGELFF